Reported below is one T cell receptor (beta chain). The data are from a study of blood T cell repertoires in COVID-19. The overall study: COVID-19 samples, acute and convalescent, were from the United States, Italy and Spain. Nucleic acid was either cDNA or gDNA, and it came from T cells, B-cell-depleted T cells, or PBMCs.

Authors' analysis steps: Reference gene primer amplification yielded estimated nucleated cell counts. The data were produced by immunoSEQ multiplex PCR, yet TCRdb's version contains in-frame clones alone and is incomplete. V, J and clone size derive from that table, while D and trimming were established from the DNA sequence. The sample yields 85,000 to 130,000 clones, about 91% seen once. Sequencing was performed on peripheral blood. The receptor's source is a human donor in a cohort sampled during active COVID-19.

CDR3: CASRAQGQGSYEQYF. As DNA, the CDR3 is TGTGCCAGCAGAGCACAGGGACAGGGATCCTACGAGCAGTACTTC. This chain links TRBV6-6 with TRBJ2-7, with 9 positions matching TRBD1. The CDR3 is 15 residues long. The V gene's germline CDR1 is MNHNY and CDR2 SVGAGI (reference sequence). Trimming cost V 6 bases and J 1 base; bases outside gene matches: 7.